Presented here are 12 T cell receptor beta chains from one specimen sequenced in a study of response to subunit inactivated influenza vaccine. From the RT-PCR reads, TCRdb called clonotypes with MiXCR, one entry per CDR3 protein. The data contain around 470,000 distinct CDR3 sequences, approximately 7.8% of them singletons. The sample here was PBMCs from blood, taken less than 30 months after vaccination. These receptors were obtained from a man aged 45 to 70 who received an inactivated influenza vaccine.

This clonotype came up a few times. J is TRBJ2-7 and V is TRBV15; 8 bases are shared with TRBD2. The CDR3 sequence is 14 residues long. V dropped 3 bases and J dropped 1; count of bases not matched to a gene: 2. In germline, CDR1 is LNHNV, CDR2 YYDKDF (reference sequence). As DNA, the CDR3 is TGTGCCACCAGCAGTTTAGCGGGGTCCTACGAGCAGTACTTC. Residues: CATSSLAGSYEQYF.

The chain is built from TRBV29-1 and TRBJ2-7; D tentatively reads TRBD1 or TRBD2 (5 bases each). The CDR3 totals 13 residues. CDR1 and CDR2 (germline): SQVTM, ANQGSEA. Trimming stripped 6 bases from V and 3 bases from J, with 15 bases between. The CDR3 nucleotides are TGCAGCGTCCACCCGGGACCGGGCTACGAGCAGTACTTC. As protein: CSVHPGPGYEQYF.

The chain carries TRBV6-5 and TRBJ2-5; 9 bases fit TRBD2. This CDR3 region has 17 residues. J lost 5 bases, V lost 6 bases, and 16 bases had no gene match. Germline-derived CDR1 and CDR2 are MNHEY and SVGAGI. Here the CDR3 reads CASRYPVASGARETQYF. The CDR3 bases are TGTGCCAGCAGGTATCCCGTGGCTAGCGGGGCCCGGGAGACCCAGTACTTC.

This clonotype was picked up a small number of times. CDR3 sequence reads: CASSPLQGTPGTQYF. The CDR3 nucleotides read TGTGCCAGCAGCCCCCTACAGGGAACCCCTGGGACCCAGTACTTC. The chain joins TRBV28 to TRBJ2-5; TRBD1 might be the D (6 bases). V was cut by 6 bases and J by 7 bases, with 21 bases left in between. This CDR3 has 15 amino acids. Germline CDR1 and CDR2: MDHEN and SYDVKM.

This clonotype was recorded a few times. The rearrangement uses TRBV20-1 and TRBJ1-1, with D unresolved. CDR3 length: 14 residues. Trimming removed 5 bases from V and 0 bases from J, with 13 bases in between. The germline gives CDR1 DFQATT, CDR2 SNEGSKA (reference sequence). The CDR3 here is CSAAHARMNTEAFF. CDR3 bases: TGCAGTGCTGCCCACGCGAGGATGAACACTGAAGCTTTCTTT.

Only a few counts were recorded for this clonotype. Here the CDR3 reads CASSPPGMNTGELFF. The CDR3 region has the DNA TGTGCCAGCTCACCCCCCGGAATGAACACCGGGGAGCTGTTTTTT. The chain joins TRBV18 to TRBJ2-2; D is unclear. Trimming pared 3 bases from V and 1 base from J, leaving 9 bases between. Germline V gene lookup returns CDR1 KGHSH and CDR2 LQKENI. This CDR3 has 15 residues.

Concerning this clonotype itself: One end of the junction varies from germline; a read error may be responsible. V usage is TRBV12-3 or TRBV12-4 and J usage is TRBJ2-1; TRBD2 matches 8 bases. The CDR3 totals 17 residues. This CDR3 reads CANSLVPGGVSYNEQFF. The CDR3 DNA is TGTGCCAACAGTTTAGTACCCGGGGGGGTCTCCTACAATGAGCAGTTCTTC.

The CDR3 DNA follows: TGTGCCAGCAGTTCCAGGGGCCAGAGGTACGAGCAGTACTTC. Its translation: CASSSRGQRYEQYF. V and J are TRBV6-2 or TRBV6-3 and TRBJ2-7, with TRBD1 as a possible D gene (6 bases). The CDR3 runs to 14 residues. V gave up 4 bases and J gave up 4 bases, with 14 bases separating them. In germline, CDR1 is MNHEY, CDR2 SVGEGT.

This clonotype was seen ten or more times. The gene calls are TRBV7-9 and TRBJ2-7, with D uncertain. Germline values: CDR1 SEHNR, CDR2 FQNEAQ (reference sequence). The CDR3 totals 11 residues. The V end was cut by 2 bases, the J end by 9 bases, with 8 bases between. The CDR3 is CASSLSGGQYF. In DNA, the CDR3 is TGTGCCAGCAGCTTATCCGGCGGGCAGTACTTC.

The V call is TRBV9, the J call TRBJ2-7; D is ambiguous. The CDR3 has 15 residues. Germline V gene lookup returns CDR1 SGDLS and CDR2 YYNGEE. V was clipped by 0 bases and J by 3 bases, with 13 bases between them. CDR3 sequence: CASSVGVVPIYEQYF. In nucleotides, the CDR3 is TGTGCCAGCAGCGTAGGTGTTGTTCCGATCTACGAGCAGTACTTC.

This clonotype has at least ten counts. This chain uses TRBV5-1 with TRBJ1-1, with D maybe TRBD1 (5 bases). The length of the CDR3 is 14 residues. Germline CDR1 is SGHRS and CDR2 is YFSETQ. V was cut by 4 bases and J by 0 bases, with 10 bases left in between. CDR3 loop: CASSPGGMNTEAFF. The CDR3 bases are TGCGCCAGCAGCCCGGGGGGAATGAACACTGAAGCTTTCTTT.

This clonotype was recorded a few times. The CDR3 reads CSTDPRGRGETQYF. DNA for the CDR3: TGCAGCACTGACCCCAGGGGGCGAGGGGAGACCCAGTACTTC. The chain has TRBV29-1 and TRBJ2-5; 8 positions match TRBD1. This CDR3 has 14 residues. J was trimmed by 5 bases and V by 8 bases; bases with no gene match: 13. CDR1 SQVTM and CDR2 ANQGSEA come from the germline V gene.